This TCR beta chain was sequenced during a study of blood T cell repertoires in COVID-19. Germline assignment: CDR1 SGHVS and CDR2 FNYEAQ. The CDR3 runs to 18 residues. V gave up 3 bases and J gave up 6 bases; unmatched junction bases: 9. TCRdb's table, derived via immunoSEQ multiplex PCR, lists solely in-frame clones and lacks some. Among 150,000 to 200,000 clones listed, 86% were seen once. This clone was picked up one time. The rearrangement joins TRBV7-6 to TRBJ2-1; TRBD2 matches 15 bases. The TCR was taken from a man aged 65-85 years with acute or convalescent COVID-19. The material sequenced was peripheral blood. The CDR3 reads CASSFSGGLAGGINEQFF. As DNA, the CDR3 is TGTGCCAGCAGCTTCTCTGGGGGACTAGCGGGAGGAATCAATGAGCAGTTCTTC.